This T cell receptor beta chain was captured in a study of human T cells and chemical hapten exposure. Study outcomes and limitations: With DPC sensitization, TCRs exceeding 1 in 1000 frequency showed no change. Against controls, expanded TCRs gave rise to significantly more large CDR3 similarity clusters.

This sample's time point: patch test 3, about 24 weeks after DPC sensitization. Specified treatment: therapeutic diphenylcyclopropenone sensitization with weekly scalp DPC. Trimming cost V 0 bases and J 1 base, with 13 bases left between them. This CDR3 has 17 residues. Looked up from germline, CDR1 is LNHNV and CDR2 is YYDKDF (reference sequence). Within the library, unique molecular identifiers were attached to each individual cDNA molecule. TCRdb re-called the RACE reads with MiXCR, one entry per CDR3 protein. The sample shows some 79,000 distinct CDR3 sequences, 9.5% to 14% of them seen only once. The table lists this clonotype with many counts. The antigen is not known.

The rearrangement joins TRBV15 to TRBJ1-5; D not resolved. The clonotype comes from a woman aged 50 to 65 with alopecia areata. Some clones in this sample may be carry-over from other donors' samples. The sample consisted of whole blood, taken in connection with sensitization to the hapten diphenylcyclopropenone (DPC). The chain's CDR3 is CATSREGWGLSNQPQHF. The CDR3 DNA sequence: TGTGCCACCAGCAGAGAGGGGTGGGGTCTAAGCAATCAGCCCCAGCATTTT.